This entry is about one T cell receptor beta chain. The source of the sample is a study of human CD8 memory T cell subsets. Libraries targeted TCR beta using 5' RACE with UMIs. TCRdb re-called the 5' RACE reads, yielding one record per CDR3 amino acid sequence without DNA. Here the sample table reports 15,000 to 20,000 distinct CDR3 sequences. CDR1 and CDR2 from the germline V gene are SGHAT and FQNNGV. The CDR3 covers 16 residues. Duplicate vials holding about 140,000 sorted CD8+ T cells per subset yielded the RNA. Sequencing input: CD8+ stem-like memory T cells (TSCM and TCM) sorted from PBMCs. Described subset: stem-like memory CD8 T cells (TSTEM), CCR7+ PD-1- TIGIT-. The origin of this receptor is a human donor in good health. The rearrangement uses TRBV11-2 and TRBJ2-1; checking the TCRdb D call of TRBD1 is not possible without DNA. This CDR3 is CASSTGQGASYNEQFF.